A single sample gave rise to the 15 T cell receptor beta chains below, sequenced in a study of blood T cell repertoires in COVID-19. Assay: immunoSEQ multiplex PCR; the TCRdb copy retains only in-frame clones and omits some. This sample has about 80,000 clones, with 82% found just once. The sequenced sample was peripheral blood. The receptors shown here come from a human donor in a cohort sampled during active COVID-19.

The V call is TRBV7-3, the J call TRBJ2-1, with no clear D. This CDR3 has 14 residues. Germline V gene sequence: CDR1 SGHTA, CDR2 FQGTGA. The V and J ends lost 4 bases and 2 bases respectively, with 9 bases between them. The CDR3 sequence: CASSSIDTYNEQFF. In nucleotides, the CDR3 is TGTGCCAGCAGCTCTATAGACACCTACAATGAGCAGTTCTTC.

The gene calls are TRBV29-1 and TRBJ2-5; D possibly corresponds to TRBD1 (5 bases). The V gene's germline CDR1 is SQVTM and CDR2 ANQGSEA. The CDR3 totals 14 residues. Trimming shortened V by 0 bases and J by 0 bases, and 8 bases separated the two germline ends. CDR3 sequence (DNA): TGCAGCGTTGAAGATCGACAGTACCAAGAGACCCAGTACTTC. Translating it yields CSVEDRQYQETQYF.

The chain is built from TRBV2 and TRBJ2-7; 7 bases align to TRBD1. CDR1 is SNHLY, CDR2 FYNNEI, per germline. This CDR3 region has 14 residues. Trimming cost V 4 bases and J 3 bases; bases outside gene matches: 6. The CDR3 DNA follows: TGTGCCAGCAGTGGGCGGAACAGGGGCTACGAGCAGTACTTC. Encoded protein: CASSGRNRGYEQYF. The full variable domain, completed using reference TRBV2 and TRBJ2-7, is EPEVTQTPSHQVTQMGQEVILRCVPISNHLYFYWYRQILGQKVEFLVSFYNNEISEKSEIFDDQFSVERPDGSNFTLKIRSTKLEDSAMYFCASSGRNRGYEQYFGPGTRLTVT.

This chain connects TRBV3-1 (or the pseudogene TRBV3-2) to TRBJ1-2; 9 nucleotides agree with TRBD1. Germline V lookup: CDR1 LGHDT, CDR2 YNNKEL (reference sequence). The CDR3 is 15 amino acids. The J segment lost 8 bases and the V segment lost 3 bases, leaving 10 bases of the junction unmatched. As DNA, the CDR3 is TGTGCCAGCAGCCATTTCACGACAGGGGGGTCCGGCTACACCTTC. Encoded protein: CASSHFTTGGSGYTF.

The genes are TRBV5-1 and TRBJ2-1, with 9 bases identical to TRBD2. The V gene end was trimmed by 6 bases and the J gene end by 4 bases; junction bases not matched to a gene: 5. This CDR3 is 14 amino acids long. CDR1 is SGHRS, CDR2 YFSETQ, per germline. The CDR3 DNA follows: TGCGCCAGCACGTCAGCGGGGGGTTACAATGAGCAGTTCTTC. Translation: CASTSAGGYNEQFF.

The chain joins TRBV24-1 to TRBJ1-2, with D tentatively TRBD1 (5 bases). V dropped 4 bases and J dropped 0 bases, with 14 bases sitting between them. The germline CDR1 and CDR2 sequences are KGHDR and SFDVKD. The CDR3 length is 16 residues. As DNA, the CDR3 is TGTGCCACCAGTGACCCCTCGGCGGGACCTAACTATGGCTACACCTTC. This codes for CATSDPSAGPNYGYTF.

The chain recombines TRBV7-3 with TRBJ2-1; 9 positions agree with TRBD2. V was pared by 5 bases and J by 3 bases, with 11 bases of the junction left unmatched. Germline CDR1 is SGHTA and CDR2 is FQGTGA. This CDR3 contains 17 residues. The CDR3 here is CASSTKGSGGVYNEQFF. As DNA, the CDR3 is TGTGCCAGCAGCACTAAGGGTAGCGGGGGTGTCTACAATGAGCAGTTCTTC.

The V gene is TRBV7-3, the J gene TRBJ2-7; TRBD2 matches at 8 bases. V lost 5 bases, J lost 6 bases, and 9 bases stayed unmatched. The CDR3 spans 14 residues. Germline V CDR1 and CDR2: SGHTA, FQGTGA. The CDR3 region is CASSPGGATREQYF. The CDR3 nucleotides read TGTGCCAGCAGCCCCGGGGGGGCGACCCGCGAGCAGTACTTC.

The J gene is TRBJ2-3, the V gene TRBV5-1; tentative D call: TRBD2 (5 bases). Trimming pared 5 bases from V and 6 bases from J, leaving 13 bases between. Germline V gene sequence: CDR1 SGHRS, CDR2 YFSETQ. The CDR3 extends over 13 amino acids. Here the CDR3 DNA reads TGCGCCAGCAGAATCACCGGCGGGGATACGCAGTATTTT. Translating gives CASRITGGDTQYF.

V and J are TRBV4-1 and TRBJ1-1; D gene ambiguous. Germline CDR1 and CDR2: MGHRA and YSYEKL. This CDR3 region has 14 residues. Between the trimmed V and J ends, which lost 0 bases and 1 base, there was a span of 6 bases. Here the CDR3 reads CASSQDPGNTEAFF. CDR3 nucleotides: TGCGCCAGCAGCCAAGATCCAGGGAACACTGAAGCTTTCTTT.

The chain joins TRBV6-4 to TRBJ1-6, with TRBD1 as a possible D gene (6 bases). Between the trimmed V and J ends, which lost 8 bases and 8 bases, there was a span of 19 bases. The CDR3 runs to 15 residues. Germline values: CDR1 MRHNA, CDR2 SNTAGT. CDR3 in amino acids: CASSLPGHQDSPLHF. The CDR3 nucleotides read TGTGCCAGCTCGCTGCCGGGACACCAAGATTCACCCCTCCACTTT.

The chain is built from TRBV7-9 and TRBJ2-2; D gene unclear. The ends were cut back, 7 bases at V and 1 base at J, with 13 bases in the middle. Germline V lookup: CDR1 SEHNR, CDR2 FQNEAQ (reference sequence). This CDR3 contains 15 residues. CDR3 protein: CASTPGRWNTGELFF. In DNA, the CDR3 is TGTGCCAGCACCCCGGGTCGGTGGAACACCGGGGAGCTGTTTTTT.

The chain links TRBV19 to TRBJ1-2, with 8 bases identical to TRBD1. CDR1 and CDR2 (germline): LNHDA, SQIVND (reference sequence). The CDR3 is 15 amino acids. V shed 8 bases, J shed 0 bases, and the junction held 8 bases outside the gene matches. CDR3 sequence: CASHQDREANYGYTF. The CDR3 DNA follows: TGTGCCAGTCATCAGGACAGGGAAGCTAACTATGGCTACACCTTC.

There are a few counts of this clone. This chain uses TRBV7-9 with TRBJ1-2; 9 bases match TRBD1. The germline CDR1 and CDR2 sequences are SEHNR and FQNEAQ (reference sequence). V dropped 4 bases and J dropped 8; count of bases not matched to a gene: 11. The CDR3 is made up of 15 amino acids. The CDR3 DNA is TGTGCCAGCAGCTCACCGGGACAGGGTCCCAAAGGCTACACCTTC. Translation: CASSSPGQGPKGYTF.

The V gene is TRBV7-9, the J gene TRBJ2-7; possibly TRBD1 for D (5 bases). Germline CDR1 and CDR2: SEHNR and FQNEAQ (reference sequence). Deletions cut 2 bases from V and 6 bases from J, with 11 bases between. The CDR3 covers 13 residues. CDR3 DNA sequence: TGTGCCAGCAGCTTAAGTAGGGGAAGCGAGCAGTACTTC. Translation: CASSLSRGSEQYF.